A selection of T cell receptor beta chains follows, all from one sample in a study of regulatory T cells in long-lasting Graves disease. TCRdb re-called the multiplex PCR reads with MiXCR, one entry per CDR3 protein. This sample has about 620,000 distinct CDR3 sequences, with roughly 15% found just once. These data were also reused for a study on T cells in Graves' hyperthyroidism and ophthalmopathy.

This specimen consisted of peripheral blood mononuclear cells (PBMCs), obtained at new diagnosis, from a patient treated with antithyroid drugs. These TCRs come from a woman in her thirties with Graves disease. The CDR3 runs from the conserved cysteine through the conserved F or W. D genes are given only for firm matches. Clone size is not always given. Where it is, it says once, few, many or a class for expanded clones.

clone_size	cdr3_length	d_call	v_call	j_call	cdr3_aa	cdr3_nt
NA	19	NA	TRBV7-9	TRBJ2-2	CASSSPGTPKKGDTGELFF	TGTGCCAGCAGCTCACCCGGGACTCCCAAGAAGGGGGACACCGGGGAGCTGTTTTTT
few	17	TRBD1	TRBV10-3	TRBJ2-3	CAISDDGSDRSLDTQYF	TGTGCCATCAGTGATGATGGATCGGACAGGTCACTGGATACGCAGTATTTT
NA	13	NA	TRBV5-1	TRBJ1-2	CASSLGHGGIYTF	TGCGCCAGCAGCTTGGGACATGGGGGCATCTACACCTTC
NA	13	NA	TRBV3-1	TRBJ1-6	CASSQVGDSPLHF	TGTGCCAGCAGCCAAGTAGGGGACTCACCCCTCCACTTT
NA	15	TRBD2	TRBV5-4	TRBJ2-1	CASSPGGQGEGVQFF	TGTGCCAGCAGCCCGGGAGGGCAAGGGGAAGGGGTGCAGTTCTTC
many	14	TRBD1	TRBV7-2	TRBJ2-7	CASSTGTGGYEQYF	TGTGCCAGCAGCACCGGGACAGGGGGCTACGAGCAGTACTTC
NA	14	NA	TRBV9	TRBJ1-4	CASSVGTLGEKLFF	TGTGCCAGCAGCGTAGGGACCTTGGGTGAAAAACTGTTTTTT
many	15	NA	TRBV7-2	TRBJ1-5	CASSSTADSNQPQHF	TGTGCCAGCAGCTCTACAGCTGATAGCAATCAGCCCCAGCATTTT
many	14	NA	TRBV6-2/TRBV6-3	TRBJ1-1	CASSEFLWNTEAFF	TGTGCCAGCAGTGAATTCCTCTGGAACACTGAAGCTTTCTTT
many	17	NA	TRBV7-2	TRBJ2-3	CASSSKLAVLGTDTQYF	TGTGCCAGCAGCTCTAAGCTAGCAGTACTTGGCACAGATACGCAGTATTTT
few	11	NA	TRBV20-1	TRBJ2-7	CSGGETYEQYF	TGCAGTGGGGGGGAGACCTACGAGCAGTACTTC
NA	16	NA	TRBV6-2/TRBV6-3	TRBJ1-2	CASSYSSGLSSDGYTF	TGTGCCAGCAGTTACTCGAGCGGCTTATCGTCTGATGGCTACACCTTC
many	15	TRBD2	TRBV2	TRBJ2-1	CASRRVREGYNEQFF	TGTGCCAGCAGGAGGGTGCGGGAGGGTTACAATGAGCAGTTCTTC
NA	13	NA	TRBV19	TRBJ1-1	CASSKRVDTEAFF	TGTGCCAGTAGTAAACGGGTGGACACTGAAGCTTTCTTT
few	13	NA	TRBV7-9	TRBJ2-5	CASQQAFQETQYF	TGTGCCAGTCAGCAGGCATTTCAAGAGACCCAGTACTTC
many	15	TRBD1	TRBV28	TRBJ1-2	CASRPSQGARYGYTF	TGTGCCAGCAGGCCCTCACAGGGGGCTCGGTATGGCTACACCTTC
many	15	TRBD2	TRBV7-2	TRBJ2-1	CASSPREGSYNEQFF	TGTGCCAGCAGCCCCCGGGAGGGCTCCTACAATGAGCAGTTCTTC
many	17	NA	TRBV11-1	TRBJ1-1	CASTTSPKSDLNTEAFF	TGTGCCAGCACCACATCCCCTAAGTCGGATTTGAACACTGAAGCTTTCTTT
many	12	NA	TRBV7-9	TRBJ1-2	CASSPALDGYTF	TGTGCCAGCAGCCCCGCCCTAGATGGCTACACCTTC
few	13	NA	TRBV30	TRBJ2-1	CAWKKTLYNEQFF	TGTGCCTGGAAGAAGACACTATACAATGAGCAGTTCTTC
few	15	TRBD1	TRBV10-3	TRBJ2-1	CAISGKGAEYNEQFF	TGTGCCATCAGTGGGAAGGGGGCCGAATACAATGAGCAGTTCTTC
many	13	NA	TRBV18	TRBJ2-5	CASSPMRQETQYF	TGTGCCAGCTCACCGATGAGACAAGAGACCCAGTACTTC
NA	16	NA	TRBV7-9	TRBJ2-5	CASSRHGGHDQETQCF	TGTGCCAGCAGCAGACATGGGGGGCACGACCAAGAGACCCAGTGCTTC
many	15	TRBD1	TRBV28	TRBJ1-4	CASQRGTGMGEKLFF	TGTGCCAGCCAAAGAGGGACAGGGATGGGGGAAAAACTGTTTTTT
many	12	NA	TRBV7-2	TRBJ2-5	CASTGAGETQYF	TGTGCCAGCACGGGGGCGGGAGAGACCCAGTACTTC
many	15	TRBD2	TRBV27	TRBJ2-1	CASSRLAGGSNEQFF	TGTGCCAGCAGTCGACTAGCGGGGGGGTCGAATGAGCAGTTCTTC
NA	14	NA	TRBV3-1	TRBJ2-2	CASSRLLLTGELFF	TGTGCCAGCAGCCGTTTATTGCTCACCGGGGAGCTGTTTTTT
few	14	TRBD1	TRBV20-1	TRBJ1-6	CSAGDSSYNSPLHF	TGCAGTGCTGGGGACAGCTCCTATAATTCACCCCTCCACTTT
many	13	NA	TRBV7-2	TRBJ2-3	CASSLGAGNTQYF	TGTGCCAGCAGCTTAGGGGCGGGAAATACGCAGTATTTT
many	13	TRBD1	TRBV2	TRBJ1-1	CASSAGGGRSAFF	TGTGCCAGCAGTGCAGGGGGAGGACGGAGCGCTTTCTTT
many	13	NA	TRBV20-1	TRBJ2-7	CSARGGGFHEQYF	TGCAGTGCTAGAGGAGGAGGTTTCCACGAGCAGTACTTC
many	14	NA	TRBV29-1	TRBJ2-5	CSVEGSGAWETQYF	TGCAGCGTTGAGGGTTCGGGGGCCTGGGAGACCCAGTACTTC
many	13	TRBD1	TRBV19	TRBJ1-5	CASSIQGGQPQHF	TGTGCCAGTAGTATCCAGGGGGGTCAGCCCCAGCATTTT
many	13	TRBD1	TRBV20-1	TRBJ1-5	CSARGQSDQPQHF	TGCAGTGCTAGGGGACAGAGCGATCAGCCCCAGCATTTT
NA	15	NA	TRBV20-1	TRBJ1-6	CSANPASSYNSPLHF	TGCAGTGCTAATCCAGCGAGCTCCTATAATTCACCCCTCCACTTT
many	14	NA	TRBV30	TRBJ2-3	CAWSVSDSTDTQYF	TGTGCCTGGAGTGTCAGCGACAGCACAGATACGCAGTATTTT
many	14	NA	TRBV9	TRBJ2-3	CASSATPLTDTQYF	TGTGCCAGCAGCGCGACCCCCCTCACAGATACGCAGTATTTT
many	13	NA	TRBV7-9	TRBJ1-6	CASSLSGDSPLHF	TGTGCCAGCAGCTTATCAGGGGATTCACCCCTCCACTTT
few	16	NA	TRBV30	TRBJ1-6	CAWTLEGGWRYSPLHF	TGTGCCTGGACCTTAGAGGGGGGGTGGCGGTACTCACCCCTCCACTTT
NA	15	NA	TRBV5-1	TRBJ2-7	CASRFTGTEGHEQYF	TGCGCCAGCAGATTCACCGGGACGGAAGGCCACGAGCAGTACTTC
few	13	NA	TRBV6-1	TRBJ1-1	CASSVPRNTEAFF	TGTGCCAGCAGTGTCCCCAGGAACACTGAAGCTTTCTTT
NA	14	TRBD1	TRBV30	TRBJ2-1	CAWNTGTVSFEQFF	TGTGCCTGGAATACCGGGACAGTGAGTTTCGAGCAGTTCTTC
many	14	NA	TRBV20-1	TRBJ2-1	CSAIVVFISNEQFF	TGCAGTGCGATCGTGGTCTTCATAAGCAATGAGCAGTTCTTC
NA	16	NA	TRBV5-1	TRBJ2-7	CASSHLGPTVTYEQYF	TGCGCCAGCAGCCATCTTGGTCCGACAGTAACCTACGAGCAGTACTTC
many	11	TRBD1	TRBV2	TRBJ1-1	CAGLRDREAFF	TGTGCCGGCCTCCGGGACAGAGAAGCTTTCTTT
many	14	NA	TRBV2	TRBJ2-5	CASSGGRIGKTQYF	TGTGCCAGCAGTGGCGGCAGGATCGGGAAGACCCAGTACTTC
many	17	NA	TRBV6-1	TRBJ2-2	CASRSADRGWRVGELFF	TGTGCCAGCAGATCAGCGGACAGAGGGTGGCGGGTCGGGGAGCTGTTTTTT
many	15	NA	TRBV5-8	TRBJ2-5	CASSLGRTEQETQYF	TGTGCCAGCAGCCTAGGCCGGACAGAACAAGAGACCCAGTACTTC
few	17	NA	TRBV5-6	TRBJ2-1	CASSPAGFGLKGNEQFF	TGTGCCAGCAGCCCAGCCGGCTTCGGGTTAAAGGGCAATGAGCAGTTCTTC
many	15	TRBD2	TRBV20-1	TRBJ2-5	CSARDPSGRQETQYF	TGCAGTGCTAGAGATCCTAGCGGGAGGCAAGAGACCCAGTACTTC